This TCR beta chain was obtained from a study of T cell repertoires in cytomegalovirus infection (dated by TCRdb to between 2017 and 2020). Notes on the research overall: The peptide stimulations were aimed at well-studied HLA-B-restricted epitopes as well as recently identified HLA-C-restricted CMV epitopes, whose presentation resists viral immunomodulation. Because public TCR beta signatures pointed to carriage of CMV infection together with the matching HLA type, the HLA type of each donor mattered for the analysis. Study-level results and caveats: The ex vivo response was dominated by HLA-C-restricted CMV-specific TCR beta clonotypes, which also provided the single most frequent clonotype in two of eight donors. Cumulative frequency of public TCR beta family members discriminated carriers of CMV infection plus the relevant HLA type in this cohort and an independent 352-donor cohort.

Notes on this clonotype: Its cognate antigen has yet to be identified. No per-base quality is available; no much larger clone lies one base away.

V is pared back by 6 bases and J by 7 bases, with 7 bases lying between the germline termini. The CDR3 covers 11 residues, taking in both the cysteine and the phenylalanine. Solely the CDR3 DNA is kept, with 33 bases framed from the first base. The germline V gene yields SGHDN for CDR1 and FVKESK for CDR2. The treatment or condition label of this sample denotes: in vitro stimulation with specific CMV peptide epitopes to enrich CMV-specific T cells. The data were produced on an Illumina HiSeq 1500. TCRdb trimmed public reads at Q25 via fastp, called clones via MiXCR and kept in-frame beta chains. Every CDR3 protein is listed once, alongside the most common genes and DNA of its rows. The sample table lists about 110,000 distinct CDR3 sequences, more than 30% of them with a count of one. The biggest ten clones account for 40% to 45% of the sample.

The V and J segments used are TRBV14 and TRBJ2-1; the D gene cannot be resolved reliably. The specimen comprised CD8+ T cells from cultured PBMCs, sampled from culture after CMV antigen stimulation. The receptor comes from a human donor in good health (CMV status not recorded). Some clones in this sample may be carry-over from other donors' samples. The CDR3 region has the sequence CASSRWNEQFF. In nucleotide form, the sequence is TGTGCCAGCAGTAGGTGGAATGAGCAGTTCTTC.